These 24 T cell receptor beta chains were all obtained from the same sample, sequenced in a study of shared clonotypes between healthy human individuals. Measured with immunoSEQ multiplex PCR; TCRdb has only the in-frame clones, and not every one. There are hundreds of thousands of clones in the sample; more than 70% occur only once, and around 1.8% lies in the top ten. The sequenced material came from memory CD4+ T cells sorted from blood. Described subset: CD45RA-negative fraction. The origin of the receptors is a woman in her 30s in good health.

This chain links TRBV19 with TRBJ1-5; D gene uncertain. The CDR3 loop spans 17 amino acids. Deletions cut 3 bases from V and 0 bases from J, with 15 bases between. From germline, CDR1 is LNHDA and CDR2 SQIVND (reference sequence). CDR3 protein: CASSMRASRYSNQPQHF. The CDR3 nucleotides are TGTGCCAGTAGTATGAGGGCCTCCCGGTATAGCAATCAGCCCCAGCATTTT.

The chain carries TRBV10-1 and TRBJ1-5; no definite D call. The length of the CDR3 is 14 residues. CDR1 and CDR2 from the germline V gene are WNHNN and SYGVQD (reference sequence). The ends were cut back, 9 bases at V and 1 base at J, with 13 bases in the middle. The CDR3 region has the DNA TGCGCCAGGACGGCGGGGTTAAGCAATCAGCCCCAGCATTTT. It specifies CARTAGLSNQPQHF.

The chain has TRBV29-1 and TRBJ2-6; D is undetermined. The CDR3 length is 13 residues. V lost 4 bases to trimming and J lost 0 bases, with 4 bases between them. The germline V gene encodes CDR1 SQVTM and CDR2 ANQGSEA. Written as DNA, the CDR3 is TGCAGCGTTGGAGCCTCTGGGGCCAACGTCCTGACTTTC. Its translation: CSVGASGANVLTF.

The CDR3 region is CASSIYERNIQYF. The CDR3 nucleotides read TGTGCCAGCAGCATCTACGAGAGAAACATTCAGTACTTC. The chain joins TRBV11-2 to TRBJ2-4, with D unclear. CDR3 length: 13 amino acids. With 5 bases removed from V and 6 bases from J, the gap between germline ends came to 11 bases. CDR1 and CDR2 (germline): SGHAT, FQNNGV.

The rearrangement links TRBV28 to TRBJ1-1; D not certain. CDR3 length equals 14 residues. Deletions cut 7 bases from V and 2 bases from J, with 14 bases between. CDR1 MDHEN and CDR2 SYDVKM come from the germline V gene. The CDR3 is CASITLFGNTEAFF. CDR3 sequence (DNA): TGTGCCAGCATCACTTTATTTGGAAACACTGAAGCTTTCTTT. The full variable domain, in which reference TRBV28 and TRBJ1-1 provide the parts outside the CDR3, is DVKVTQSSRYLVKRTGEKVFLECVQDMDHENMFWYRQDPGLGLRLIYFSYDVKMKEKGDIPEGYSVSREKKERFSLILESASTNQTSMYLCASITLFGNTEAFFGQGTRLTVV.

V is TRBV5-1 and J is TRBJ2-7; 12 positions agree with TRBD2. The V gene end was trimmed by 2 bases and the J gene end by 0 bases; junction bases not matched to a gene: 15. Germline V CDR1 and CDR2: SGHRS, YFSETQ. The CDR3 extends over 20 amino acids. CDR3 in amino acids: CASSLRGGLAGIRNSYEQYF. DNA of the CDR3: TGCGCCAGCAGCTTAAGGGGGGGACTAGCGGGTATCCGCAACTCCTACGAGCAGTACTTC.

This clone has only a few counts. This rearrangement joins TRBV19 to TRBJ2-3; D might be TRBD2 (6 bases). Trimming shortened V by 7 bases and J by 0 bases, and 8 bases separated the two germline ends. Germline V CDR1 and CDR2: LNHDA, SQIVND (reference sequence). The CDR3 is 13 amino acids. As DNA, the CDR3 is TGTGCCAGTAACAGCGGGAGCACAGATACGCAGTATTTT. Amino acid sequence: CASNSGSTDTQYF.

This clone was found a few times. The rearrangement links TRBV6-1 to TRBJ1-2; no clear D gene. The V gene lost 3 bases and the J gene lost 2 bases, with 7 bases spanning the gap. Germline V gene data show CDR1 as MNHNS and CDR2 as SASEGT. The CDR3 is 13 amino acids. CDR3 sequence reads: CASSEPPNYGYTF. The DNA for the CDR3 is TGTGCCAGCAGTGAGCCCCCGAACTATGGCTACACCTTC.

This clone was picked up a small number of times. V gene TRBV28 combines with J gene TRBJ2-7; 7 positions agree with TRBD1. Per the germline V gene, CDR1 is MDHEN and CDR2 is SYDVKM. The CDR3 extends over 14 amino acids. The ends lost 6 bases at V and 4 bases at J; junction bases unmatched: 9. CDR3 sequence: CASSPEQGWYEQYF. CDR3 coding DNA: TGTGCCAGCAGCCCCGAACAGGGGTGGTACGAGCAGTACTTC.

The rearrangement joins TRBV7-9 to TRBJ2-2, with D perhaps matching TRBD2 (6 bases). Trimming took 1 base from V and 6 from J, leaving 12 bases between them. The V gene's germline CDR1 is SEHNR and CDR2 FQNEAQ (reference sequence). The CDR3 runs 15 residues. CDR3 protein: CASSLDRLGSGELFF. CDR3 nucleotide sequence: TGTGCCAGCAGCTTAGACCGACTAGGGTCCGGGGAGCTGTTTTTT.

This clone was found a few times. The gene calls are TRBV7-2 and TRBJ2-6, with D possibly TRBD1 on 6 matching bases. V was cut by 2 bases and J by 2 bases, with 7 bases left in between. The CDR3 has 15 residues. Germline values: CDR1 SGHTA, CDR2 FQGNSA. Here the CDR3 reads CASSLKGAGANVLTF. CDR3 coding DNA: TGTGCCAGCAGCTTAAAGGGGGCTGGGGCCAACGTCCTGACTTTC.

The chain joins TRBV28 to TRBJ1-5, with D uncertain. CDR3 length: 14 residues. V was shortened by 6 bases and J by 0 bases, with 9 bases between the two germline ends. Germline V gene lookup returns CDR1 MDHEN and CDR2 SYDVKM. CDR3 sequence (DNA): TGTGCCAGCAGGTTAGAAAATAGCAATCAGCCCCAGCATTTT. Translation: CASRLENSNQPQHF. The full variable domain, in which reference TRBV28 and TRBJ1-5 provide the parts outside the CDR3, is DVKVTQSSRYLVKRTGEKVFLECVQDMDHENMFWYRQDPGLGLRLIYFSYDVKMKEKGDIPEGYSVSREKKERFSLILESASTNQTSMYLCASRLENSNQPQHFGDGTRLSIL.

This clone was counted a few times. The genes are TRBV5-8 and TRBJ2-1, with D possibly being TRBD2 (6 bases). Germline V gene sequence: CDR1 SGHTS, CDR2 YDEGEE. V dropped 3 bases and J dropped 8 bases, with 15 bases sitting between them. This CDR3 is 14 amino acids long. CDR3 DNA sequence: TGTGCCAGCAGCTCGGGACTCCCGGGGGATGAGCAGTTCTTC. Amino acid sequence: CASSSGLPGDEQFF.

A remark on this clone: This same CDR3 is encoded by further DNA sequences in the sample. V gene TRBV18 combines with J gene TRBJ2-7, with 9 bases lining up with TRBD1. This CDR3 contains 14 residues. V was clipped by 2 bases and J by 6 bases; unmatched bases: 5. The germline gives CDR1 KGHSH, CDR2 LQKENI. The CDR3 sequence: CASSPSGQGREQYF. CDR3 in DNA: TGTGCCAGCTCACCATCAGGACAGGGGCGCGAGCAGTACTTC.

The chain carries TRBV28 and TRBJ2-1; a weak D match, TRBD2 (5 bases). V lost 6 bases, J lost 9 bases, and 21 bases lay in between. The CDR3 consists of 15 residues. Germline V gene sequence: CDR1 MDHEN, CDR2 SYDVKM. The CDR3 DNA reads TGTGCCAGCAGGGATCATGGCCTAGCCAGCAGTGAGCAGTTCTTC. It translates to CASRDHGLASSEQFF. Full variable domain (missing parts from reference TRBV28 and TRBJ2-1): DVKVTQSSRYLVKRTGEKVFLECVQDMDHENMFWYRQDPGLGLRLIYFSYDVKMKEKGDIPEGYSVSREKKERFSLILESASTNQTSMYLCASRDHGLASSEQFFGPGTRLTVL.

The chain is built from TRBV6-1 and TRBJ2-3, with D tentatively TRBD2 (6 bases). This CDR3 is built from 13 residues. The germline V gene has CDR1 MNHNS and CDR2 SASEGT. Trimming stripped 4 bases from V and 8 bases from J, with 13 bases between. Here the CDR3 DNA reads TGTGCCAGCAGTGCCGGGGGTATCCCTACGCAGTATTTT. Translated, it gives CASSAGGIPTQYF.

Only a few counts were recorded for this clone. The chain joins TRBV6-1 to TRBJ2-1; possible D gene TRBD2, 6 bases. Between the trimmed V and J ends, which lost 4 bases and 8 bases, there was a span of 15 bases. From germline, CDR1 is MNHNS and CDR2 SASEGT. The CDR3 has 14 residues. This CDR3 reads CASSAGDSSYEQFF. CDR3 nucleotides: TGTGCCAGCAGTGCGGGGGATAGCTCTTATGAGCAGTTCTTC.

This clone has only a few counts. Other DNA sequences in this specimen translate into the identical CDR3. The chain uses TRBV5-1 and TRBJ1-1; 11 nucleotides agree with TRBD1. The CDR3 contains 14 residues. Germline assignment: CDR1 SGHRS and CDR2 YFSETQ. The ends lost 4 bases at V and 1 base at J; junction bases unmatched: 0. The CDR3 bases are TGCGCCAGCAGCGGGACAGGGGGGAACACTGAAGCTTTCTTT. Translated: CASSGTGGNTEAFF.

This clone was counted a few times. A read error is possible here, since a much larger clone lies one base away. The sample contains more than one DNA sequence encoding this CDR3. The V and J genes are TRBV27 and TRBJ2-3; D might be TRBD1 or TRBD2, each matching 5 bases. This CDR3 is 15 amino acids long. Trimming pared 3 bases from V and 1 base from J, leaving 11 bases between. Germline CDR1 is MNHEY and CDR2 is SMNVEV (reference sequence). The CDR3, as DNA: TGTGCCAGCAGTTTCATGGTGGGGGGCACAGATACGCAGTATTTT. Protein product: CASSFMVGGTDTQYF.

The rearrangement uses TRBV6-5 and TRBJ2-1; TRBD2 matches at 9 bases. V shed 0 bases and J 8 bases; nucleotides not matched to a gene: 8. Germline CDR1 and CDR2: MNHEY and SVGAGI. CDR3 length equals 16 residues. CDR3 amino acids: CASSYSAGGGVYEQFF. The CDR3 bases are TGTGCCAGCAGTTACTCAGCGGGGGGAGGGGTATATGAGCAGTTCTTC.

J is TRBJ2-2 and V is TRBV7-3, with TRBD1 matching 8 bases. With 4 bases clipped from V and 7 bases from J, the junction kept 8 bases outside the gene matches. CDR3 length equals 15 residues. The germline gives CDR1 SGHTA, CDR2 FQGTGA. The CDR3 coding sequence is TGTGCCAGCAGCTCCGACAGGGGAGGTGGCGGGGAGCTGTTTTTT. This sequence encodes CASSSDRGGGGELFF.

The V and J genes are TRBV28 and TRBJ1-5; no definite D call. V gave up 6 bases and J gave up 5 bases, with 11 bases separating them. This CDR3 is built from 13 residues. Germline lookup yields CDR1 MDHEN and CDR2 SYDVKM. CDR3 amino acids: CASSLPGYQPQHF. CDR3 bases: TGTGCCAGCAGCTTACCCGGGTATCAGCCCCAGCATTTT.

V and J are TRBV5-1 and TRBJ2-6; tentatively, D is TRBD2 (5 bases). With 4 bases removed from V and 2 bases from J, the gap between germline ends came to 19 bases. Germline CDR1 and CDR2: SGHRS and YFSETQ. The CDR3 spans 18 residues. Here the CDR3 reads CASSLSGSSAAGANVLTF. The CDR3, as DNA: TGCGCCAGCAGCCTCTCGGGAAGTTCTGCCGCTGGGGCCAACGTCCTGACTTTC.

The gene calls are TRBV19 and TRBJ2-7; D uncertain. Between the trimmed V and J ends, which lost 4 bases and 2 bases, there was a span of 18 bases. CDR1 and CDR2 (germline): LNHDA, SQIVND (reference sequence). CDR3 length: 16 amino acids. The CDR3 coding sequence is TGTGCCAGTAGTACCCCCCCCGGCCCGGTCGCCTACGAGCAGTACTTC. Protein: CASSTPPGPVAYEQYF.